This T cell receptor (beta chain) is drawn from a study of beta chain features in type 1 diabetes. A few counts support this clone. Its antigen is not known. Other nucleotide sequences from this sample produce the same CDR3. Sorting with CD45RO/CCR7/CD25/CD127/CD95/CD27 yielded naive, central memory, regulatory and stem-like memory CD4+ cells. Between the trimmed V and J ends, which lost 2 bases and 4 bases, there was a span of 4 bases. CDR1 SEHNR and CDR2 FQNEAQ come from the germline V gene (reference sequence). The CDR3 contains 12 residues. Study results and limitations: It was among patients, rather than healthy donors, that naive, central memory and Treg TCRB repertoires appeared more similar. For Type 1 diabetes patients, all four CD4+ subsets carried TCRB CDR3s that were moderately but significantly shorter.

Expressed TCRB transcripts were sequenced because the isolated RNA had all been reverse transcribed beforehand. TCRdb keeps only in-frame clones here, not all; method: immunoSEQ multiplex PCR. This table holds about 700,000 clones, around an eighth found once. J is TRBJ2-3 and V is TRBV7-9; D unresolved. The TCR originated in a young man with type 1 diabetes. Material: naive CD4+ T cells from blood. The CDR3: CASSLLADTQYF. The CDR3 DNA reads TGTGCCAGCAGCTTACTAGCAGATACGCAGTATTTT.